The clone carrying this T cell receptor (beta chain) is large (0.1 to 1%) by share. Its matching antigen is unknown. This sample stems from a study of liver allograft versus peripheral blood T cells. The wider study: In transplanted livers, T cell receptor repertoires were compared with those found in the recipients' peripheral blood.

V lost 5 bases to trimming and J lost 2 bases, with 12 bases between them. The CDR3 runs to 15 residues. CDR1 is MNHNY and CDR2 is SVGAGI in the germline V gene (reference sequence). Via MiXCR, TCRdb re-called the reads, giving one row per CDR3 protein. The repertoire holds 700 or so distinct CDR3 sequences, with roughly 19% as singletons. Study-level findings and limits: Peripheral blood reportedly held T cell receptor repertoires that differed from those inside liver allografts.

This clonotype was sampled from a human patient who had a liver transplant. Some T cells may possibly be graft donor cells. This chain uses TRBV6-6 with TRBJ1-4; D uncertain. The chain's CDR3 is CASSPFRTTNEKLFF. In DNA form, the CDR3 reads TGTGCCAGCAGTCCGTTTCGGACGACTAATGAAAAACTGTTTTTT.